The subject of this entry is one T cell receptor beta chain. No antigen is known for it. No qualities accompany the bases; no much larger clone lies one base away. This specimen comes from a study of blood T cell repertoires in COVID-19 (dated by TCRdb to 2018 to 2021). In terms of the full investigation: Samples covering the acute and convalescent phases of COVID-19 were provided by collaborators in the United States, Italy and Spain. The material from the prospective study consisted of cDNA or gDNA derived from T cells, B-cell-depleted T cells, or PBMCs. Subjects who had been exposed to COVID-19, were actively infected with it, or had recovered from it provided the deeply sampled blood TCRbeta repertoires that made up the dataset. The repertoires were made available in a free public database intended to serve as a resource for research on the immune response to SARS-CoV-2. Samples came from the ongoing ImmuneRACE study (first 160 participants) plus 1,254 subjects from 6 global collaborators. Nearly every sample came with metadata listing a de-identified subject ID, COVID-19 status, age in years and sex. Where available, HLA class I and class II types were obtained from metadata supplied by the sample provider rather than from assay-based typing.

Whole blood was collected in K2EDTA tubes by collaborating institutions according to the institutions' own protocols. Collaborator samples were shipped for TCRbeta analysis as frozen whole blood, isolated PBMCs, or DNA extracted from either sample type. What the authors observed across the whole study: How much clinical and demographic metadata was included differed by source and by participant, and the metadata was provided uncurated.

Counted from cysteine to phenylalanine, this CDR3 has 16 amino acids. The entry retains the CDR3 DNA only, 48 bases that are in frame from base 1. The immunoSEQ Assay, a bias-controlled multiplex PCR, was used to amplify TCRbeta CDR3 regions from genomic DNA. The study's processing was this. Nucleated cell counts per sample were estimated from amplification of reference gene primers within the assay. To quantify the absolute abundance of each unique TCRbeta CDR3 rearrangement, sequence reads were collapsed and filtered. Productive Simpson clonality was computed per sample as the square root of Simpson's diversity index over productive rearrangements. The source is immuneACCESS, and TCRdb retained only in-frame sequences with V and J called. Part of the clones is not carried over; for the studies checked, unresolved V genes explain less than half of this, and the remainder is unexplained. V, J and clone size reflect that table, while D and trimming were determined from the DNA. Present in this sample are about 220,000 clones, 60% to 85% of which were seen just once. The ten top clones hold over 7% of the sample.

The TCR comes from a woman aged 70-85 years with acute or convalescent COVID-19. Sequenced sample: peripheral blood. The receptor chain draws on TRBV21-1 and TRBJ2-1; the D call of TRBD1 is as the table states it, not checked on the DNA. TRBV21-1 is an annotated pseudogene. The nucleotides read TGTGCCAGCACTAGGGGGATCGGGGCGCACTGCAATGAGCAGTTCTTC. It is translated as CASTRGIGAHCNEQFF.